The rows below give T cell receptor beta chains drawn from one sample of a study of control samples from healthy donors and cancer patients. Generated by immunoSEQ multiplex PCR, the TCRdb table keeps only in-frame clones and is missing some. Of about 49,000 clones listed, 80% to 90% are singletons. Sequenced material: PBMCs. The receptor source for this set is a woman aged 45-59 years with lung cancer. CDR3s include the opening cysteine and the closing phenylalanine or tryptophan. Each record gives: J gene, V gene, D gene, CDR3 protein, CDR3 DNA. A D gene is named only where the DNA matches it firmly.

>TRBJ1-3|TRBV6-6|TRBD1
CASSSRDSSGNTIYF
TGTGCCAGCAGTTCCCGGGACAGCTCTGGAAACACCATATATTTT
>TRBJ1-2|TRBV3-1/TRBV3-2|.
CASSRYSYGYTF
TGTGCCAGCAGCCGGTACAGCTATGGCTACACCTTC
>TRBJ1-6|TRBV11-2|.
CASSLDPNSPLHF
TGTGCCAGCAGCTTAGACCCCAATTCACCCCTCCACTTT
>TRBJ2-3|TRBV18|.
CASSPEGTDTQYF
TGTGCCAGCTCACCCGAGGGCACAGATACGCAGTATTTT
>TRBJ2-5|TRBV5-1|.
CASSLNLGQGAETQYF
TGCGCCAGCAGCTTGAATTTGGGGCAGGGAGCAGAGACCCAGTACTTC
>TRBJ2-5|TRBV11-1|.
CASSLVRGMETQYF
TGTGCCAGCAGCCTAGTGCGGGGCATGGAGACCCAGTACTTC
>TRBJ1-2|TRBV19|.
CASSRGGRYGYTF
TGTGCCAGTAGCCGGGGGGGCAGGTATGGCTACACCTTC
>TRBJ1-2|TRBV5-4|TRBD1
CASSGNRGNGYTF
TGTGCCAGCAGCGGAAACAGGGGTAATGGCTACACCTTC
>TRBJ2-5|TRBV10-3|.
CAISEPYQETQYF
TGTGCCATCAGTGAGCCGTACCAAGAGACCCAGTACTTC
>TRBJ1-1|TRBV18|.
CASSPLSRGSMNTEAFF
TGTGCCAGCTCACCACTCTCCAGGGGCTCCATGAACACTGAAGCTTTCTTT
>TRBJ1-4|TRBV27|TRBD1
CASSSYRGEKLFF
TGTGCCAGCAGTTCTTACAGGGGTGAAAAACTGTTTTTT